The 24 T cell receptor beta chains in this list originate from one sample, sequenced in a study of T cell repertoires in cytomegalovirus infection. What these receptors recognize is not known. TCRdb ran MiXCR on the reads and lists one entry per CDR3 protein. The sample carries about a million distinct CDR3 sequences, roughly 31% recorded once. Sample: cultured CD8+ T cells from PBMCs, taken from culture after CMV antigen stimulation. All receptors derive from a human donor in good health (CMV status not recorded). Some clones in this sample may be carry-over from other donors' samples.

The chain couples TRBV5-1 to TRBJ1-6, with D perhaps TRBD1 (6 bases). Trimming stripped 0 bases from V and 10 bases from J, with 14 bases between. CDR1 is SGHRS, CDR2 YFSETQ, per germline. The length of the CDR3 is 15 residues. CDR3 DNA: TGCGCCAGCAGCTTGGTGGAGACAGGCGGATCACCCCTCCACTTT. It translates to CASSLVETGGSPLHF. Drawing the rest from reference TRBV5-1 and TRBJ1-6, the complete variable domain is KAGVTQTPRYLIKTRGQQVTLSCSPISGHRSVSWYQQTPGQGLQFLFEYFSETQRNKGNFPGRFSGRQFSNSRSEMNVSTLELGDSALYLCASSLVETGGSPLHFGNGTRLTVT.

This clonotype was seen a handful of times. V and J are TRBV4-3 and TRBJ2-1, with D maybe TRBD2 (5 bases). This CDR3 spans 16 amino acids. Trimming pared 0 bases from V and 3 bases from J, leaving 12 bases between. CDR1 and CDR2 from the germline V gene are LGHNA and YSLEER. CDR3 loop: CASSQELLGVYNEQFF. The CDR3 bases are TGCGCCAGCAGCCAAGAGTTACTAGGTGTCTACAATGAGCAGTTCTTC.

The chain is built from TRBV15 and TRBJ1-1; D ambiguous. The CDR3 consists of 11 residues. Germline V gene data show CDR1 as LNHNV and CDR2 as YYDKDF (reference sequence). V was shortened by 2 bases and J by 5 bases, with 3 bases between the two germline ends. The CDR3 reads CATSRTTEAFF. CDR3 sequence (DNA): TGTGCCACCAGCAGAACAACTGAAGCTTTCTTT.

For this clonotype: Since a much larger clone is just one base distant, this may be a read error. The gene calls are TRBV7-6 and TRBJ1-5; tentative D call: TRBD1 (5 bases). The CDR3 is 16 amino acids. From germline, CDR1 is SGHVS and CDR2 FNYEAQ. The chain's CDR3 is CASSSAGRASNQPRHF. The CDR3 region has the DNA TGTGCCAGCAGTTCAGCGGGACGGGCGAGCAATCAGCCCCGGCATTTT.

In its sample, this clonotype was seen a few times. This chain uses TRBV6-5 with TRBJ2-1; 9 nucleotides align to TRBD1. The J segment lost 9 bases and the V segment lost 2 bases, leaving 2 bases of the junction unmatched. CDR1 MNHEY and CDR2 SVGAGI come from the germline V gene. The CDR3 runs to 13 residues. The CDR3 loop reads CASSYQTGGEQFF. The DNA for the CDR3 is TGTGCCAGCAGTTACCAGACAGGGGGTGAGCAGTTCTTC.

This clonotype showed up just a few times. The rearrangement uses TRBV10-3 and TRBJ2-1, with 9 bases matching TRBD2. The junction had 9 bases not matched to a gene; V was cut back by 1 base and J by 5 bases. Looked up from germline, CDR1 is ENHRY and CDR2 is SYGVKD. The CDR3 spans 17 residues. The CDR3 DNA follows: TGTGCCATCAGTGAGTATGGCGGGGGGGCCTTCCACAATGAGCAGTTCTTC. As protein: CAISEYGGGAFHNEQFF.

This clonotype was found a few times. V and J are TRBV10-3 and TRBJ1-3; tentative D call: TRBD1 (6 bases). Germline V CDR1 and CDR2: ENHRY, SYGVKD. Trimming stripped 3 bases from V and 0 bases from J, with 9 bases between. The CDR3 is 15 amino acids. The CDR3 sequence is CAISDGGSSGNTIYF. CDR3 nucleotides: TGTGCCATCAGTGACGGGGGCAGCTCTGGAAACACCATATATTTT.

In its sample, this clonotype was seen a few times. The V gene is TRBV28, the J gene TRBJ1-1; TRBD1 might be the D (5 bases). This CDR3 region has 15 residues. Germline V gene lookup returns CDR1 MDHEN and CDR2 SYDVKM. With 0 bases removed from V and 0 bases from J, the gap between germline ends came to 8 bases. CDR3 amino acids: CASSLWGGMNTEAFF. The CDR3 nucleotides read TGTGCCAGCAGTTTATGGGGGGGGATGAACACTGAAGCTTTCTTT.

The rearrangement uses TRBV7-3 and TRBJ1-1, with D hard to call. Trimming shortened V by 2 bases and J by 1 base, and 8 bases separated the two germline ends. This CDR3 spans 14 amino acids. Germline CDR1 is SGHTA and CDR2 is FQGTGA. Here the CDR3 reads CASSLFGANTEAFF. CDR3 nucleotides: TGTGCCAGCAGCTTATTTGGCGCGAACACTGAAGCTTTCTTT.

This clonotype was counted a few times. The rearrangement joins TRBV6-2 or TRBV6-3 to TRBJ2-3, with D tentatively TRBD2 (5 bases). This CDR3 is built from 18 residues. Germline lookup yields CDR1 MNHEY and CDR2 SVGEGT. V was cut by 0 bases and J by 2 bases, with 18 bases left in between. In nucleotides, the CDR3 is TGTGCCAGCAGTTACTCGATTGGAGACTACCGATCCACAGATACGCAGTATTTT. As protein: CASSYSIGDYRSTDTQYF.

This chain connects TRBV6-1 to TRBJ2-1, with 8 bases identical to TRBD2. This CDR3 contains 16 residues. The V segment lost 4 bases and the J segment 0 bases; nucleotides outside the gene matches: 5. Germline values: CDR1 MNHNS, CDR2 SASEGT. CDR3 protein: CASSATSGVSYNEQFF. The CDR3 coding sequence is TGTGCCAGCAGTGCTACTAGCGGAGTCTCCTACAATGAGCAGTTCTTC.

V and J are TRBV19 and TRBJ2-1, with D perhaps TRBD1 (5 bases). The CDR3 contains 14 residues. Germline lookup yields CDR1 LNHDA and CDR2 SQIVND (reference sequence). V was cut by 5 bases and J by 4 bases, with 12 bases left in between. The CDR3 DNA reads as TGTGCCAGTAGTTGGGGCAACGGATACAATGAGCAGTTCTTC. It is translated as CASSWGNGYNEQFF.

The chain is built from TRBV19 and TRBJ1-5, with 9 nucleotides matching TRBD1. The germline CDR1 and CDR2 sequences are LNHDA and SQIVND (reference sequence). After removal of 7 bases from V and 3 bases from J, the junction contained 13 bases not matched to a gene. There are 17 residues in the CDR3. Written as DNA, the CDR3 is TGTGCCAGTATTTCGGGACAGGGAACATGGAACAATCAGCCCCAGCATTTT. It translates to CASISGQGTWNNQPQHF.

The V call is TRBV6-4, the J call TRBJ2-6, with unresolved D. Germline V gene sequence: CDR1 MRHNA, CDR2 SNTAGT. This CDR3 is 16 amino acids long. Trimming took off 3 bases at V and 6 bases at J, with 15 bases between the two ends. The CDR3 loop reads CASSDIYRLEANVLTF. CDR3 bases: TGTGCCAGCAGTGATATATATAGGTTAGAGGCCAACGTCCTGACTTTC.

The rearrangement joins TRBV27 to TRBJ1-1; TRBD1 agrees at 7 bases. The trim removed 7 bases at V and 5 bases at J, leaving 10 bases unmatched. Looked up from germline, CDR1 is MNHEY and CDR2 is SMNVEV (reference sequence). The CDR3 has 14 residues. Written as DNA, the CDR3 is TGTGCCAGCAATAGGGGGCCTTTGGGGACTGAAGCTTTCTTT. Its protein is CASNRGPLGTEAFF.

This clonotype was detected ten times or more. The chain recombines TRBV7-6 with TRBJ2-1; perhaps TRBD2 as D (7 bases). V dropped 4 bases and J dropped 9 bases, with 10 bases sitting between them. The CDR3 runs 12 residues. Germline lookup yields CDR1 SGHVS and CDR2 FNYEAQ. In nucleotides, the CDR3 is TGTGCCAGCAGCTGGGGGGGGCGTGAGCAGTTCTTC. Its translation: CASSWGGREQFF.

This clonotype came up many times. This chain joins TRBV7-9 and TRBJ1-2; weak D call: TRBD1 (5 bases). Germline V gene sequence: CDR1 SEHNR, CDR2 FQNEAQ (reference sequence). The CDR3 consists of 14 residues. Trimming left V 4 bases short and J 4 bases short, with 13 bases between. In nucleotides, the CDR3 is TGTGCCAGCAGCTCCCTACAGGCGGGCTATGGCTACACCTTC. Amino acids: CASSSLQAGYGYTF.

The chain is built from TRBV5-8 and TRBJ2-7; TRBD2 is a possible D gene (6 bases). CDR1 and CDR2 from the germline V gene are SGHTS and YDEGEE. The CDR3 runs to 18 residues. V shed 4 bases and J shed 0 bases, with 23 bases lying between them. The CDR3 is CASSTREWVAASSYEQYV. The DNA for the CDR3 is TGTGCCAGCAGCACCCGCGAATGGGTAGCGGCTAGCTCCTACGAGCAGTACGTC.

The gene calls are TRBV5-1 and TRBJ2-7; D uncertain. The CDR3 spans 12 residues. Per germline, CDR1 SGHRS and CDR2 YFSETQ. Trimming cost V 6 bases and J 4 bases, with 11 bases left between them. The CDR3 coding sequence is TGCGCCAGCAAAGGGCCAAAATACGAGCAGTACTTC. Its translation is CASKGPKYEQYF.

This clonotype has at least ten counts. The J gene is TRBJ2-3, the V gene TRBV12-3 or TRBV12-4, with 10 nucleotides matching TRBD2. The CDR3 is 11 amino acids. V was pared by 5 bases and J by 14 bases, with 4 bases of the junction left unmatched. CDR3 protein: CASSPGLALYF. CDR3 bases: TGTGCCAGCAGTCCGGGACTAGCGTTGTATTTT.

The chain couples TRBV27 to TRBJ1-2, with TRBD1 as a possible D gene (5 bases). The germline V gene has CDR1 MNHEY and CDR2 SMNVEV (reference sequence). The CDR3 is made up of 14 amino acids. The V and J ends lost 4 bases and 4 bases respectively, with 13 bases between them. This CDR3 is CASSSSGVGYGYTF. The CDR3 nucleotides read TGTGCCAGCAGTTCATCGGGGGTTGGCTATGGCTACACCTTC.

This clonotype was seen at least ten times. The chain couples TRBV12-3 or TRBV12-4 to TRBJ1-1, with D possibly being TRBD1 (5 bases). With 6 bases removed from V and 1 base from J, the gap between germline ends came to 9 bases. This CDR3 has 13 amino acids. DNA for the CDR3: TGTGCCAGCAGCATACAGGAGAACACTGAAGCTTTCTTT. Translation gives CASSIQENTEAFF.

The chain has TRBV7-3 and TRBJ2-5; the match to TRBD1 covers 7 bases. The CDR3 has 15 residues. Looked up from germline, CDR1 is SGHTA and CDR2 is FQGTGA. J gave up 2 bases and V 2 bases, and 5 bases lay outside the gene matches. The CDR3 coding sequence is TGTGCCAGCAGCTTATACAGGGGCGTTCAAGAGACCCAGTACTTC. It encodes CASSLYRGVQETQYF.

The chain combines TRBV27 with TRBJ2-5; D gene unclear. There are 12 residues in the CDR3. V lost 3 bases, J lost 7 bases, and 9 bases lay in between. Germline V gives CDR1 MNHEY, CDR2 SMNVEV (reference sequence). The CDR3 here is CASSFLPGTQYF. The CDR3 nucleotides are TGTGCCAGCAGTTTCCTTCCAGGGACCCAGTACTTC.